Each of the 27 T cell receptor beta chains below was sequenced from the same sample in a study of cytomegalovirus exposure and HLA in healthy donors. The PCR had 60 Vbeta and 13 Jbeta primers. The data were produced by immunoSEQ multiplex PCR, yet TCRdb's version contains in-frame clones alone and is incomplete. The profile shows 200,000 to 250,000 clones, over 80% of them singletons. Sequenced input: PBMCs. These receptors were taken from a boy younger than 10 in good health and CMV-seronegative.

This clone was seen just once. The rearrangement links TRBV6-1 to TRBJ2-1, with 7 bases matching TRBD2. From germline, CDR1 is MNHNS and CDR2 SASEGT. This CDR3 comprises 13 residues. J lost 0 bases, V lost 8 bases, and 1 base had no gene match. This CDR3 reads CASRTSSYNEQFF. The CDR3 DNA reads TGTGCCAGCCGGACTAGCTCCTACAATGAGCAGTTCTTC.

The V and J genes are TRBV6-5 and TRBJ1-2; 7 positions match TRBD1. The CDR3 spans 14 residues. Germline values: CDR1 MNHEY, CDR2 SVGAGI. V dropped 7 bases and J dropped 0; count of bases not matched to a gene: 5. The CDR3 nucleotides are TGTGCCAGCAAGAAGACAGGGTCTAACTATGGCTACACCTTC. Amino acid sequence: CASKKTGSNYGYTF.

The CDR3, as DNA: TGTGCCAGCACCAGGATGAACGAGCAGTACTTC. Translating gives CASTRMNEQYF. The chain couples TRBV6-5 to TRBJ2-7; D ambiguous. V lost 7 bases to trimming and J lost 5 bases, with 9 bases between them. Per germline, CDR1 MNHEY and CDR2 SVGAGI. The CDR3 runs 11 residues.

Regarding this clone: This sample includes further DNA sequences coding for the same CDR3. The V and J genes are TRBV6-5 and TRBJ2-2; D is unclear. V gave up 2 bases and J gave up 1 base, with 5 bases separating them. Germline lookup yields CDR1 MNHEY and CDR2 SVGAGI. This CDR3 spans 14 amino acids. The CDR3 DNA reads as TGTGCCAGCAGTTACGGCTTGAACACCGGGGAGCTGTTTTTT. It translates to CASSYGLNTGELFF.

This clone occurred a few times. The gene calls are TRBV27 and TRBJ2-7, with 10 nucleotides matching TRBD1. The CDR3 has 15 residues. Losses at the gene ends were 3 bases for V and 3 bases for J; bases not matched to a gene: 5. Germline-derived CDR1 and CDR2 are MNHEY and SMNVEV (reference sequence). DNA for the CDR3: TGTGCCAGCAGTTTGGGACAGGGGTTCGTCTACGAGCAGTACTTC. It codes for CASSLGQGFVYEQYF.

The chain joins TRBV2 to TRBJ1-2; tentative D call: TRBD1 (6 bases). The CDR3 covers 15 residues. Trimming removed 2 bases from V and 2 bases from J, with 12 bases in between. The germline V gene encodes CDR1 SNHLY and CDR2 FYNNEI. CDR3 in amino acids: CASSERAGANYGYTF. Written as DNA, the CDR3 is TGTGCCAGCAGTGAACGCGCAGGGGCCAACTATGGCTACACCTTC.

V gene TRBV4-2 combines with J gene TRBJ2-7, with D unresolved. Germline loops: CDR1 LGHNA, CDR2 YNFKEQ. The V and J ends lost 5 bases and 5 bases respectively, with 19 bases between them. The CDR3 runs 15 residues. CDR3: CASSSRHAGLHEQYF. CDR3 bases: TGTGCCAGCAGCTCCCGACACGCAGGCCTCCACGAGCAGTACTTC.

The chain joins TRBV6-5 to TRBJ1-6; TRBD1 matches at 9 bases. Trimming took 0 bases from V and 9 from J; bases not matched to a gene: 6. The CDR3 consists of 16 residues. CDR1 is MNHEY, CDR2 SVGAGI, per germline. The DNA for the CDR3 is TGTGCCAGCAGTTACTCGACGACAGGGGGTCGTTCACCCCTCCACTTT. Amino acid sequence: CASSYSTTGGRSPLHF.

The DNA for the CDR3 is TGTGCCACCAGCAGAGAGGGCTCCCCCTACGAGCAGTACTTC. It is translated as CATSREGSPYEQYF. The rearrangement uses TRBV15 and TRBJ2-7; D remains ambiguous. The germline gives CDR1 LNHNV, CDR2 YYDKDF (reference sequence). Trimming removed 0 bases at V and 2 bases at J, with 8 bases between. The CDR3 extends over 14 amino acids.

The V and J genes are TRBV6-5 and TRBJ1-4; the D is unclear. Trimming cost V 6 bases and J 0 bases, with 8 bases left between them. The CDR3 length is 14 residues. Germline-derived CDR1 and CDR2 are MNHEY and SVGAGI. Here the CDR3 DNA reads TGTGCCAGCAGGAGGGATGCAACTAATGAAAAACTGTTTTTT. Its protein product is CASRRDATNEKLFF.

This rearrangement joins TRBV10-3 to TRBJ2-5; D is possibly TRBD2 (6 bases). The V gene's germline CDR1 is ENHRY and CDR2 SYGVKD. The CDR3 is 14 residues long. Trimming took off 3 bases at V and 1 base at J, with 9 bases between the two ends. In DNA form, the CDR3 reads TGTGCCATCAGTGATCGAGCGGGCCAAGAGACCCAGTACTTC. Translating it yields CAISDRAGQETQYF.

V and J are TRBV10-1 and TRBJ1-1, with D possibly TRBD1 on 5 matching bases. Trimming shortened V by 9 bases and J by 4 bases, and 12 bases separated the two germline ends. CDR3 length equals 12 residues. Looked up from germline, CDR1 is WNHNN and CDR2 is SYGVQD (reference sequence). The CDR3, as DNA: TGCGCCAGACCGGGGGACGGCACTGAAGCTTTCTTT. The encoded protein is CARPGDGTEAFF.

The gene calls are TRBV9 and TRBJ2-5, with 11 bases fitting TRBD1. The CDR3 runs to 17 residues. Germline V gene data show CDR1 as SGDLS and CDR2 as YYNGEE. Trimming removed 4 bases from V and 5 bases from J; junction bases left unmatched: 13. CDR3 loop: CASSPGQGAGRKETQYF. DNA for the CDR3: TGTGCCAGCAGCCCCGGACAGGGGGCAGGGCGGAAGGAGACCCAGTACTTC.

The genes are TRBV5-4 and TRBJ1-2, with 8 bases lining up with TRBD1. There are 15 residues in the CDR3. Germline lookup yields CDR1 SGHNT and CDR2 YYREEE (reference sequence). Unmatched junction bases numbered 7, after V lost 4 bases and J lost 2 bases. This chain's CDR3 is CASSERQGRNYGYTF. CDR3 nucleotide sequence: TGTGCCAGCAGCGAAAGACAGGGGAGAAACTATGGCTACACCTTC. The complete variable domain, with remaining parts taken from reference TRBV5-4 and TRBJ1-2, reads ETGVTQSPTHLIKTRGQQVTLRCSSQSGHNTVSWYQQALGQGPQFIFQYYREEENGRGNFPPRFSGLQFPNYSSELNVNALELDDSALYLCASSERQGRNYGYTFGSGTRLTVV.

The chain links TRBV30 to TRBJ2-3; D possibly corresponds to TRBD2 (6 bases). Trimming left V 4 bases short and J 3 bases short, with 11 bases between. CDR1 and CDR2 (germline): GTSNPN, SVGIG (reference sequence). CDR3 length: 13 amino acids. CDR3 nucleotides: TGTGCCTGGACCGGGAGACTAACAGATACGCAGTATTTT. Its translation: CAWTGRLTDTQYF.

This chain uses TRBV7-9 with TRBJ1-2, with D perhaps matching TRBD1 (5 bases). Germline loops: CDR1 SEHNR, CDR2 FQNEAQ (reference sequence). This CDR3 has 15 residues. V lost 1 base and J lost 2, with 11 bases in between. This CDR3 is CASSLDTQGNYGYTF. CDR3 nucleotide sequence: TGTGCCAGCAGCTTAGATACCCAGGGAAACTATGGCTACACCTTC. The entire variable domain, with the rest obtained from reference TRBV7-9 and TRBJ1-2, is as follows: DTGVSQNPRHKITKRGQNVTFRCDPISEHNRLYWYRQTLGQGPEFLTYFQNEAQLEKSRLLSDRFSAERPKGSFSTLEIQRTEQGDSAMYLCASSLDTQGNYGYTFGSGTRLTVV.

This clone was seen a handful of times. The chain is built from TRBV19 and TRBJ1-5, with D unresolved. The CDR3 loop spans 11 amino acids. CDR1 and CDR2 from the germline V gene are LNHDA and SQIVND (reference sequence). Trimming shortened V by 7 bases and J by 6 bases, and 7 bases separated the two germline ends. CDR3 sequence: CASTAGQPQHF. CDR3 DNA sequence: TGTGCCAGTACGGCGGGTCAGCCCCAGCATTTT.

The chain uses TRBV5-1 and TRBJ1-2, with 8 nucleotides matching TRBD1. Per the germline V gene, CDR1 is SGHRS and CDR2 is YFSETQ. V was clipped by 2 bases and J by 4 bases; unmatched bases: 7. This CDR3 contains 15 residues. The CDR3 nucleotides are TGCGCCAGCAGCTTTAGACAGGGGCCCCTCTATGGCTACACCTTC. It codes for CASSFRQGPLYGYTF.

This sequence joins TRBV7-9 and TRBJ2-5; 8 bases agree with TRBD1. TRBJ2-7 matches the DNA end more closely, so the J call is doubtful. The CDR3 is 13 residues long. Germline-derived CDR1 and CDR2 are SEHNR and FQNEAQ (reference sequence). CDR3 region: CASSDRGFYEQYF. CDR3 DNA: TGTGCCAGCAGTGACAGGGGATTCTACGAGCAGTACTTC.

CDR3 bases: TGTGCCAGCACGGAGGGGGACAGGGGTCTCCACGAGCAGTACTTC. Encoded protein: CASTEGDRGLHEQYF. The chain carries TRBV7-6 and TRBJ2-7; 10 bases line up with TRBD1. The CDR3 is 15 residues long. The V and J ends lost 7 bases and 5 bases, in that order; junction bases with no gene match: 11. Germline assignment: CDR1 SGHVS and CDR2 FNYEAQ.

The chain combines TRBV5-4 with TRBJ2-3; tentatively, D is TRBD1 (5 bases). This CDR3 spans 16 amino acids. Trimming took off 0 bases at V and 5 bases at J, with 16 bases between the two ends. Germline CDR1 and CDR2: SGHNT and YYREEE (reference sequence). CDR3 region: CASSLAGSRVGDTQYF. Here the CDR3 DNA reads TGTGCCAGCAGCTTGGCGGGTTCCAGGGTCGGAGATACGCAGTATTTT.

The V and J genes are TRBV4-2 and TRBJ1-2; D is unresolved. The CDR3 contains 13 residues. Germline values: CDR1 LGHNA, CDR2 YNFKEQ. Trimming left V 5 bases short and J 3 bases short, with 10 bases between. This CDR3 is CASSSNRDYGYTF. In nucleotides, the CDR3 is TGTGCCAGCAGCTCCAACCGGGACTATGGCTACACCTTC.

The chain combines TRBV19 with TRBJ1-1; possibly TRBD1 for D (6 bases). Germline V gene lookup returns CDR1 LNHDA and CDR2 SQIVND (reference sequence). The V end lost 9 bases, the J end lost 3 bases, and 14 bases lay between the germline ends. The CDR3 length is 13 residues. CDR3: CASLQGWDTEAFF. CDR3 nucleotides: TGTGCCAGCCTACAGGGTTGGGACACTGAAGCTTTCTTT.

The rearrangement joins TRBV10-3 to TRBJ2-7; 10 bases fit TRBD2. The CDR3 contains 14 residues. The V gene's germline CDR1 is ENHRY and CDR2 SYGVKD. The ends lost 6 bases at V and 6 bases at J; junction bases unmatched: 8. DNA for the CDR3: TGTGCCATCAGCCCTATAGCGGGAGGTTTCGAGCAGTACTTC. The encoded protein is CAISPIAGGFEQYF.

V gene TRBV5-1 combines with J gene TRBJ2-1, with TRBD2 matching 8 bases. V trimming: 0 bases; J trimming: 7 bases; junction bases outside the gene matches: 6. This CDR3 is built from 15 residues. The germline CDR1 and CDR2 sequences are SGHRS and YFSETQ. In DNA, the CDR3 is TGCGCCAGCAGCTTGGGTCCGGGAGGGGAAAATGAGCAGTTCTTC. Translation: CASSLGPGGENEQFF.

This clone is a singleton in its sample. The CDR3 here is CASSLATSYNEQFF. In DNA, the CDR3 is TGTGCCAGCAGCCTAGCGACGTCCTACAATGAGCAGTTCTTC. The rearrangement joins TRBV28 to TRBJ2-1; D might be TRBD2 (6 bases). V was pared by 6 bases and J by 1 base, with 10 bases between. CDR1 MDHEN and CDR2 SYDVKM come from the germline V gene. CDR3 length: 14 amino acids.

In the case of this clone: One junction end disagrees with the germline gene, perhaps due to a read error. The chain carries TRBV7-7 and TRBJ2-3; 8 bases are a match to TRBD1. Germline CDR1 reads SSHAT; CDR2 reads FNYEAQ (reference sequence). This CDR3 has 16 residues. The CDR3 loop reads CASSPGQGGRADTQYF. The CDR3 DNA reads TGTGCTAGCAGCCCAGGACAGGGAGGTCGAGCAGATACGCAGTATTTT.